The 11 T cell receptor beta chains listed next were all sequenced from one sample in a study of blood T cells in healthy people across ages. Using a J-beta primer mix together with a sample-barcoded 5' primer, a second PCR was run for about 6 to 11 cycles. TCRdb used MiXCR to reprocess the 5' RACE reads, holding one entry per CDR3 protein. There are roughly 1.6 million distinct CDR3 sequences in the sample; roughly 30% occur only once, and 11% lies in the top ten. The specimen sequenced was blood. These receptors all come from a woman aged 30 to 39 in good health.

The table lists this clonotype with a few counts. The chain has TRBV7-6 and TRBJ2-6; 7 bases fit TRBD1. CDR3 length: 16 residues. Germline CDR1 is SGHVS and CDR2 is FNYEAQ. CDR3 nucleotide sequence: TGTGGGAAAAAGAGACAGGGAGTCTCTGGGGCCAACGTCCTGACTTTC. This translates into CGKKRQGVSGANVLTF.

This clonotype was observed a single time. The chain has TRBV18 and TRBJ2-3; 7 nucleotides align to TRBD1. The V segment lost 7 bases and the J segment 6 bases; nucleotides outside the gene matches: 1. Per germline, CDR1 KGHSH and CDR2 LQKENI. CDR3 size: 11 residues. CDR3 region: CASWTGDTQYF. As DNA, the CDR3 is TGTGCCAGCTGGACAGGTGATACGCAGTATTTT.

This clonotype was seen repeatedly, ten times or more. The CDR3 sequence: CSAREGTSFLETQYF. The CDR3, as DNA: TGCAGTGCTAGAGAGGGGACTAGTTTTCTAGAGACCCAGTACTTC. The chain carries TRBV20-1 and TRBJ2-5; 8 nucleotides match TRBD2. V gave up 0 bases and J gave up 4 bases; unmatched junction bases: 7. From germline, CDR1 is DFQATT and CDR2 SNEGSKA (reference sequence). CDR3 length equals 15 residues.

This clonotype was seen a handful of times. The V gene is TRBV12-3 or TRBV12-4, the J gene TRBJ1-1; D ambiguous. This CDR3 spans 13 amino acids. V lost 1 base, J lost 4 bases, and 7 bases lay in between. The CDR3 loop is CASSLGKSTEAFF. The CDR3 DNA sequence: TGTGCCAGCAGTTTAGGAAAGAGCACTGAAGCTTTCTTT.

The rearrangement uses TRBV5-1 and TRBJ2-6; D remains ambiguous. Germline V lookup: CDR1 SGHRS, CDR2 YFSETQ. The V and J ends lost 1 base and 11 bases respectively, with 16 bases between them. The CDR3 spans 15 residues. CDR3: CASSLPSDHFDVLTF. CDR3 sequence (DNA): TGCGCCAGCAGCTTGCCCTCGGACCATTTCGACGTCCTGACTTTC.

The J gene is TRBJ2-3, the V gene TRBV28; D remains ambiguous. The CDR3 is 13 amino acids. Germline V gene sequence: CDR1 MDHEN, CDR2 SYDVKM. The V end was cut by 6 bases, the J end by 6 bases, with 13 bases between. The CDR3 region is CASSLPSLDTQYF. CDR3 bases: TGTGCCAGCAGCCTACCCAGTCTCGATACGCAGTATTTT.

The J gene is TRBJ2-7, the V gene TRBV2; 10 bases match TRBD2. The tail of the sequence fits TRBJ2-5 better, so the J call may be wrong. Germline lookup yields CDR1 SNHLY and CDR2 FYNNEI. The CDR3 length is 16 residues. The CDR3 nucleotides are TGTGCCAGCAGTCATAGCGGGAGGTTTAAGGGGGAGACCCAGTACTTC. Translating it yields CASSHSGRFKGETQYF.

This clonotype appeared a few times. The rearrangement joins TRBV7-3 to TRBJ2-3, with D maybe TRBD1 (7 bases). This CDR3 is 15 amino acids long. V was trimmed by 2 bases and J by 3 bases, leaving 12 bases between them. The germline V gene encodes CDR1 SGHTA and CDR2 FQGTGA. In DNA, the CDR3 is TGTGCCAGCAGCTTATCCAGGGGGGCAACAGATACGCAGTATTTT. This sequence encodes CASSLSRGATDTQYF.

Here the CDR3 reads CASSVDRELFF. The CDR3 nucleotides read TGTGCCAGCAGCGTAGACCGGGAGCTGTTTTTT. V gene TRBV11-1 combines with J gene TRBJ2-2; D unresolved. The germline V and J ends were trimmed by 5 bases and 9 bases, with 7 bases remaining between them. Germline V gene data show CDR1 as SGHAT and CDR2 as FQDESV (reference sequence). The CDR3 totals 11 residues.

The rearrangement links TRBV7-9 to TRBJ2-2; possible D gene TRBD2, 6 bases. Trimming removed 4 bases at V and 0 bases at J, with 9 bases between. The CDR3 is made up of 15 amino acids. The germline V gene encodes CDR1 SEHNR and CDR2 FQNEAQ (reference sequence). CDR3 coding DNA: TGTGCCAGCAGCTCGGGACTGACGAACACCGGGGAGCTGTTTTTT. Its protein is CASSSGLTNTGELFF.

This chain's CDR3 is CASAGTVAYEQYF. The CDR3 bases are TGTGCCAGCGCCGGGACGGTTGCCTACGAGCAGTACTTC. This chain links TRBV7-2 with TRBJ2-7; possibly TRBD1 or TRBD2 for D (5 bases each). The germline V gene has CDR1 SGHTA and CDR2 FQGNSA. The CDR3 has 13 residues. V shed 8 bases and J shed 2 bases, with 13 bases lying between them. Drawing the rest from reference TRBV7-2 and TRBJ2-7, the complete variable domain is GAGVSQSPSNKVTEKGKDVELRCDPISGHTALYWYRQSLGQGLEFLIYFQGNSAPDKSGLPSDRFSAERTGGSVSTLTIQRTQQEDSAVYLCASAGTVAYEQYFGPGTRLTVT.